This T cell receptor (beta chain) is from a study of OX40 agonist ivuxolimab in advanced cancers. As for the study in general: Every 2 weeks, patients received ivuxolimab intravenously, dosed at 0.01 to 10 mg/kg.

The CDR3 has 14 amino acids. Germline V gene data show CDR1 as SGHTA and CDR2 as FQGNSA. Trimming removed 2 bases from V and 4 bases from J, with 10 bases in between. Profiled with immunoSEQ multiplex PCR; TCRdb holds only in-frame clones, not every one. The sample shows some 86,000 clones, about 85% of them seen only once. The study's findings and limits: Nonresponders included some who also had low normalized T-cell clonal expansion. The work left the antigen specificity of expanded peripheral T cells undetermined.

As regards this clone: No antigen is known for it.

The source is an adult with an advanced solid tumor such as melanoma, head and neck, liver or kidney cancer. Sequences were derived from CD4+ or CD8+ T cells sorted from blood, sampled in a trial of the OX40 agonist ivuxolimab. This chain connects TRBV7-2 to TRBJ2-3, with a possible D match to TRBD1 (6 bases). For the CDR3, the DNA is TGTGCCAGCAGCTTAAGCTCAGGGGCAGATACGCAGTATTTT. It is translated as CASSLSSGADTQYF. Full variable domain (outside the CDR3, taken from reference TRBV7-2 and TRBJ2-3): GAGVSQSPSNKVTEKGKDVELRCDPISGHTALYWYRQSLGQGLEFLIYFQGNSAPDKSGLPSDRFSAERTGGSVSTLTIQRTQQEDSAVYLCASSLSSGADTQYFGPGTRLTVL.